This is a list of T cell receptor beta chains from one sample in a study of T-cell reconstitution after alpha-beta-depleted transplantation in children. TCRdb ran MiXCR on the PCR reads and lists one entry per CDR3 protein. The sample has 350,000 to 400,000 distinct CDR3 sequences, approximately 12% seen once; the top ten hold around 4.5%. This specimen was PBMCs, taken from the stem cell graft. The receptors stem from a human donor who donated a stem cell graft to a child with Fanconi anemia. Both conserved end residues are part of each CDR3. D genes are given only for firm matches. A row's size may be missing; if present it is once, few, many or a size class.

CSDRTGNGYTF TGCAGCGACCGGACAGGGAATGGCTACACCTTC few TRBJ1-2 TRBV29-1 11 TRBD1
CASTRYPNQPQHF TGCGCCAGCACTCGTTACCCTAATCAGCCCCAGCATTTT few TRBJ1-5 TRBV10-2 13 .
CASSGDRGNSPLHF TGTGCCAGCAGTGGTGACAGGGGAAATTCACCCCTCCACTTT many TRBJ1-6 TRBV25-1 14 TRBD1
CASSLGTAVGEAFF TGTGCCAGCAGTCTCGGGACGGCGGTAGGGGAAGCTTTCTTT few TRBJ1-1 TRBV6-1 14 .
CASSRYNSPLHF TGTGCCAGCAGCCGCTATAATTCACCCCTCCACTTT . TRBJ1-6 TRBV7-2 12 .
CASRAGPDLYEQYF TGCGCCAGCCGCGCGGGGCCGGATCTCTACGAGCAGTACTTC few TRBJ2-7 TRBV5-1 14 .
CATYRNPNNEQFF TGTGCCACCTACAGAAATCCCAACAATGAGCAGTTCTTC many TRBJ2-1 TRBV28 13 .
CASSSQGSSEAFF TGTGCCAGCAGCTCACAGGGAAGTAGTGAAGCTTTCTTT . TRBJ1-1 TRBV7-2 13 .
CASSQDGPGELFF TGTGCCAGCAGCCAAGACGGACCCGGGGAGCTGTTTTTT . TRBJ2-2 TRBV4-2 13 .
CSVVRGQETQYF TGCAGCGTTGTCAGGGGCCAAGAGACCCAGTACTTC few TRBJ2-5 TRBV29-1 12 .
CASSPSIGRGGNTQYF TGTGCCAGCAGTCCCTCCATTGGGCGGGGGGGTAATACGCAGTATTTT . TRBJ2-3 TRBV12-3/TRBV12-4 16 TRBD2
CAIPQGSIQYF TGTGCCATCCCTCAGGGAAGTATTCAGTACTTC . TRBJ2-4 TRBV21-1 11 .
CAWSLGQNTEAFF TGTGCCTGGAGTCTGGGCCAGAACACTGAAGCTTTCTTT few TRBJ1-1 TRBV30 13 .
CASSLVLHQETQYF TGTGCCAGCAGCTTAGTACTACACCAAGAGACCCAGTACTTC few TRBJ2-5 TRBV11-2 14 .
CASRLTSLDTEAFF TGTGCCAGCAGGCTAACATCCTTGGACACTGAAGCTTTCTTT . TRBJ1-1 TRBV6-1 14 .
CASSLGHRNEKLFF TGTGCCAGCAGCTTAGGGCACCGTAATGAAAAACTGTTTTTT few TRBJ1-4 TRBV5-5 14 .
CASSFIDGFFQETQYF TGCGCCAGCAGCTTCATAGACGGGTTCTTCCAAGAGACCCAGTACTTC few TRBJ2-5 TRBV5-1 16 .
CASSLGAADFNQPQHF TGTGCCAGCAGCCTCGGGGCGGCGGATTTCAATCAGCCCCAGCATTTT . TRBJ1-5 TRBV7-6 16 .
CASSPGTGGKEQYF TGTGCCAGCAGTCCCGGGACAGGGGGAAAGGAGCAGTACTTC . TRBJ2-7 TRBV27 14 TRBD1
CASSLSGTIEQYF TGTGCCAGCAGTTTATCGGGGACTATCGAGCAGTACTTC . TRBJ2-7 TRBV12-3/TRBV12-4 13 TRBD2